This TCR beta chain was recorded in a study of technical replicates of blood from a handful of donors. Germline V CDR1 and CDR2: SGHKS, YYEKEE (reference sequence). This CDR3 region has 15 residues. V lost 4 bases and J lost 0, with 10 bases in between. Libraries were prepared by immunoSEQ multiplex PCR; TCRdb keeps only in-frame clonotypes and omits some of them. The sample contains approximately 70,000 clones, roughly 90% of which appear only once. The sequence was collected from a human donor in good health. Sequencing was carried out using T cells isolated from PBMCs. The chain joins TRBV5-5 to TRBJ1-4; D gene ambiguous. CDR3 coding DNA: TGTGCCAGCAGCCGGTCTGGTGCAACTAATGAAAAACTGTTTTTT. Protein: CASSRSGATNEKLFF.